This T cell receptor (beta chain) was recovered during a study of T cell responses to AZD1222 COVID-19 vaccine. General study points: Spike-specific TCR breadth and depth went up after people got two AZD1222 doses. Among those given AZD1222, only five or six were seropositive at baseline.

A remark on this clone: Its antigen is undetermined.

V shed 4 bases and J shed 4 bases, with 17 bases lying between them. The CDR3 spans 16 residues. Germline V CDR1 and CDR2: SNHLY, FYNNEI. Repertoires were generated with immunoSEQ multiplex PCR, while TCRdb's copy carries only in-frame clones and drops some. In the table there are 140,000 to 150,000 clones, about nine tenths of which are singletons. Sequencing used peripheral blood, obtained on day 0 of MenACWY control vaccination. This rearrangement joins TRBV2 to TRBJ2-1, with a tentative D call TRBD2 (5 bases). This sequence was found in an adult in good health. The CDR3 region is CASSVPLEGTYNEQFF. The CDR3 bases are TGTGCCAGCAGTGTCCCACTCGAGGGAACTTACAATGAGCAGTTCTTC.